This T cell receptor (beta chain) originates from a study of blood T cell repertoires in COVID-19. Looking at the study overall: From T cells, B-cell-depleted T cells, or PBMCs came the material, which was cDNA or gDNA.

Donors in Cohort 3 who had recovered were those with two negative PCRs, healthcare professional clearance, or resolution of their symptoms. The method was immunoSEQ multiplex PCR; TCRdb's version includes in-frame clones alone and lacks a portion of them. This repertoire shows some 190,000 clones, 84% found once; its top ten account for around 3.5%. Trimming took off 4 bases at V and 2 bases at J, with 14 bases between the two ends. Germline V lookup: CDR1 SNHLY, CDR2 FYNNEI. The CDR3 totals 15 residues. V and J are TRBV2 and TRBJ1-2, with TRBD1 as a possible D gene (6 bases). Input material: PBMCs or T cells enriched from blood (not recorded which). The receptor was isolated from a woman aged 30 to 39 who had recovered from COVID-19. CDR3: CASSGSGTTNYGYTF. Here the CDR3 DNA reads TGTGCCAGCAGTGGCTCCGGGACAACAAACTATGGCTACACCTTC.